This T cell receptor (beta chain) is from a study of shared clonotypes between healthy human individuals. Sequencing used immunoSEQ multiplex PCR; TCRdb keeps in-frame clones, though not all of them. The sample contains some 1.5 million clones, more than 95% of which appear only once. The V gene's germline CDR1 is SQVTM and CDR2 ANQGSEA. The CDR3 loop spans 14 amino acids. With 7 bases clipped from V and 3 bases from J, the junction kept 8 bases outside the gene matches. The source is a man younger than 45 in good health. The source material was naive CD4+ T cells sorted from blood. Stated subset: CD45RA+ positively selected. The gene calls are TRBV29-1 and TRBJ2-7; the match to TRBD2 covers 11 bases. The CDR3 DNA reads TGCAGCGCCGTAAGACTAGCGGGAAACTACGAGCAGTACTTC. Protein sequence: CSAVRLAGNYEQYF.